The clone carrying this T cell receptor (beta chain) was seen just once. The V end was cut by 3 bases, the J end by 0 bases, with 3 bases between. Germline V gene data show CDR1 as KGHSH and CDR2 as LQKENI. This CDR3 is built from 13 residues. The data were taken from a study of blood T cell repertoires in COVID-19. Background on the study: Samples taken during acute and convalescent COVID-19 were collected in the United States, Italy and Spain. The analysed material was cDNA or gDNA that came from T cells, B-cell-depleted T cells, or PBMCs.

In the authors' workflow: By means of reference gene primer amplification, nucleated cell counts were estimated. Repertoires were generated with immunoSEQ multiplex PCR, while TCRdb's copy carries only in-frame clones and drops some. That table is the source of V, J and clone size, and D and trimming were worked out from the DNA. The repertoire holds around 200,000 clones, with 85% to 90% as singletons. The clonotype comes from a man younger than 35 with active or convalescent COVID-19. The sample was peripheral blood. The chain recombines TRBV18 with TRBJ1-3; D not certain. This chain's CDR3 is CASSPNSGNTIYF. In DNA, the CDR3 is TGTGCCAGCTCACCCAACTCTGGAAACACCATATATTTT.